This T cell receptor beta chain was recorded in a study of T-cell memory formation after mild COVID-19. Study-wide findings and caveats: Later expanders leaned CD4+, whereas day 15 to 85 contracting clones were balanced CD4/CD8.

Regarding this clonotype: Its cognate antigen is unknown.

Using its own MiXCR run on the 5' RACE reads, TCRdb lists one record per CDR3 protein. The repertoire has roughly 240,000 distinct CDR3 sequences, about 17% of them found once; the top ten carry more than 20%. Trimming took 3 bases from V and 2 from J, leaving 9 bases between them. The CDR3 spans 14 residues. The germline V gene encodes CDR1 MGHDK and CDR2 SYGVNS. The sequence came from a man between 18 and 29 years old who had mild COVID-19 (a few samples of this study predate the infection). Cell type and time point are not known. Material for sequencing was PBMCs or a T cell subset sorted from them (not recorded which). The chain combines TRBV25-1 with TRBJ2-3; D is uncertain. The CDR3 sequence is CASSERLFTDTQYF. In nucleotides, the CDR3 is TGTGCCAGCAGTGAGCGCCTTTTCACAGATACGCAGTATTTT. Complete variable domain (other parts from reference TRBV25-1 and TRBJ2-3): EADIYQTPRYLVIGTGKKITLECSQTMGHDKMYWYQQDPGMELHLIHYSYGVNSTEKGDLSSESTVSRIRTEHFPLTLESARPSHTSQYLCASSERLFTDTQYFGPGTRLTVL.